This T cell receptor (beta chain) was identified during a study of spatial heterogeneity in lung cancer. This clonotype came up many times. Germline V gene data show CDR1 as MGHRA and CDR2 as YSYEKL. V was cut by 1 base and J by 4 bases, with 8 bases left in between. The CDR3 extends over 14 amino acids. Indicated time point: blood at routine non-recurrence follow-up after resection. Unsorted tumor, nontumor lung tissue or cryopreserved PBMC supplied the whole RNA. From the 5' RACE reads, TCRdb called clonotypes with MiXCR, one entry per CDR3 protein. The sample contains tens of thousands of distinct CDR3 sequences, 5.5% to 7% of which appear only once.

The rearrangement joins TRBV4-1 to TRBJ1-5; D call uncertain. The specimen comprised PBMCs, sampled at follow-up. The clonotype was recovered from a male donor with early-stage non-small cell lung cancer. The CDR3 spells CASSQVAPNQPQHF. The CDR3, as DNA: TGCGCCAGCAGCCAAGTGGCCCCAAATCAGCCCCAGCATTTT.